The rows below give T cell receptor beta chains drawn from one sample of a study of T cell responses to AZD1222 COVID-19 vaccine. Measured with immunoSEQ multiplex PCR; TCRdb has only the in-frame clones, and not every one. The data hold roughly 45,000 clones, with roughly 84% observed a single time. The starting material was peripheral blood, obtained 28 days after the second AZD1222 dose. These receptors originate from an adult who received the AZD1222 COVID-19 vaccine. CDR3s include the opening cysteine and the closing phenylalanine or tryptophan. The D gene is left open where the match is weak. Part of the rows lack a size; the others show once, few, many or a class for expanded clones.

D gene,clone size,CDR3 length,J gene,V gene,CDR3 protein,CDR3 DNA
-,-,15,TRBJ1-2,TRBV18,CASSPNRQSPYGYTF,TGTGCCAGCTCACCAAATCGGCAGAGCCCCTATGGCTACACCTTC
-,-,13,TRBJ2-2,TRBV30,CAWKQRGPGELFF,TGTGCCTGGAAACAGAGGGGTCCCGGGGAGCTGTTTTTT
-,-,12,TRBJ2-5,TRBV12-3/TRBV12-4,CASSVIQETQYF,TGTGCCAGCAGCGTAATCCAAGAGACCCAGTACTTC
-,-,12,TRBJ2-7,TRBV11-1,CASSLGAYEQYF,TGTGCCAGCAGCTTGGGGGCCTACGAGCAGTACTTC
TRBD1,-,20,TRBJ1-5,TRBV28,CASSLPPQGAGQGSNQPQHF,TGTGCCAGCAGTTTACCCCCCCAGGGGGCCGGACAAGGAAGCAATCAGCCCCAGCATTTT
-,-,15,TRBJ1-3,TRBV6-2/TRBV6-3,CASSFQGSAGNTIYF,TGTGCCAGCAGCTTTCAGGGTTCCGCTGGAAACACCATATATTTT
-,-,12,TRBJ2-2,TRBV6-5,CASSQRLGELFF,TGTGCCAGCAGCCAACGGCTCGGGGAGCTGTTTTTT
TRBD1,-,15,TRBJ2-7,TRBV6-5,CASSYTETGGNEQYF,TGTGCCAGCAGTTATACCGAGACAGGGGGGAACGAGCAGTACTTC
-,few,11,TRBJ2-7,TRBV2,CASRTSYEQYF,TGTGCCAGCAGGACAAGCTACGAGCAGTACTTC
-,once,14,TRBJ1-3,TRBV19,CASSIDPQGNTIYF,TGTGCCAGTAGTATAGATCCTCAGGGAAACACCATATATTTT
TRBD1,-,12,TRBJ2-7,TRBV7-2,CASSPGTAPEYF,TGTGCCAGCAGCCCAGGGACAGCCCCCGAGTACTTC
-,-,14,TRBJ2-2,TRBV5-1,CASHRDSNTGELFF,TGCGCCAGTCACAGGGACTCGAACACCGGGGAGCTGTTTTTT
-,-,16,TRBJ2-3,TRBV3-1/TRBV3-2,CASSQDLGGGGDTQYF,TGTGCCAGCAGCCAAGATCTAGGTGGTGGGGGAGATACGCAGTATTTT
-,-,14,TRBJ1-5,TRBV19,CASSIVGANQPQHF,TGTGCCAGTAGTATAGTCGGGGCCAATCAGCCCCAGCATTTT
-,-,10,TRBJ2-5,TRBV20-1,CGLQRQTQYF,TGCGGGCTCCAACGGCAGACCCAGTACTTC
-,-,17,TRBJ1-1,TRBV12-2,CASRSLGKGQMNTEAFF,TGTGCAAGTCGCTCCCTCGGGAAGGGTCAAATGAACACTGAAGCTTTCTTT
-,few,14,TRBJ2-7,TRBV9,CASSQQSKVGEQYF,TGTGCCAGCAGCCAGCAGAGTAAAGTGGGCGAGCAGTACTTC
TRBD2,-,15,TRBJ2-5,TRBV2,CASKNLAGDQETQYF,TGTGCCAGCAAAAACCTAGCGGGGGACCAAGAGACCCAGTACTTC
TRBD2,-,15,TRBJ2-7,TRBV27,CASSSVAGLSYEQYF,TGTGCCAGCAGTTCCGTAGCGGGGCTCTCCTACGAGCAGTACTTC
-,few,13,TRBJ1-6,TRBV30,CAWGLGTNSPLHF,TGTGCCTGGGGGCTAGGGACGAATTCACCCCTCCACTTT
TRBD1,-,15,TRBJ2-7,TRBV5-6,CASSRIGQGDYEQYF,TGTGCCAGCAGTCGGATAGGACAGGGGGACTACGAGCAGTACTTC
-,once,13,TRBJ2-1,TRBV3-1/TRBV3-2,CASRAGRYNEQFF,TGTGCCAGCAGGGCGGGACGGTACAATGAGCAGTTCTTC
-,-,13,TRBJ1-3,TRBV19,CASTRGAGNTIYF,TGTGCCAGTACCAGGGGCGCTGGAAACACCATATATTTT
TRBD2,-,15,TRBJ2-2,TRBV6-6,CASSPQRGGTGELFF,TGTGCCAGCAGTCCACAGCGGGGGGGAACCGGGGAGCTGTTTTTT
-,-,15,TRBJ2-2,TRBV14,CASSQAQGPHGELFF,TGTGCCAGCAGCCAAGCTCAGGGACCCCACGGGGAGCTGTTTTTT
-,-,16,TRBJ2-1,TRBV7-3,CARLAGGKSSYNEQFF,TGTGCCAGACTAGCCGGTGGGAAGAGCTCCTACAATGAGCAGTTCTTC
-,-,13,TRBJ1-1,TRBV25-1,CASKGQGNTEAFF,TGTGCCAGCAAGGGGCAGGGGAACACTGAAGCTTTCTTT
-,-,14,TRBJ1-4,TRBV2,CASSSRGYNEKLFF,TGTGCCAGTTCCAGCCGGGGGTATAATGAAAAACTGTTTTTT
TRBD1,few,13,TRBJ2-5,TRBV30,CAWSTGGGETQYF,TGTGCCTGGAGCACAGGGGGTGGCGAGACCCAGTACTTC
-,-,14,TRBJ1-5,TRBV19,CASRSGRGNQPQHF,TGTGCCAGTAGGTCCGGGAGAGGCAATCAGCCCCAGCATTTT
TRBD1,-,14,TRBJ2-2,TRBV28,CASSRQGVAGELFF,TGTGCCAGCAGTCGACAGGGAGTCGCCGGGGAGCTGTTTTTT
-,-,14,TRBJ2-7,TRBV15,CATSRDPRQAEQYF,TGTGCCACCAGCAGAGATCCCCGACAGGCAGAGCAGTACTTC
TRBD1,-,13,TRBJ1-5,TRBV6-5,CVSRGTAEQPQHF,TGTGTCAGCAGAGGGACAGCAGAACAGCCCCAGCATTTT
-,-,13,TRBJ1-6,TRBV12-3/TRBV12-4,CASSLTDNSPLHF,TGTGCCAGCAGTCTTACAGATAATTCACCCCTCCACTTT
-,-,14,TRBJ1-1,TRBV6-6,CASSPGGTYTEAFF,TGTGCCAGCAGTCCAGGAGGGACGTACACTGAAGCTTTCTTT
-,-,16,TRBJ2-5,TRBV3-1/TRBV3-2,CASSQDFRVNQETQYF,TGTGCCAGCAGCCAAGATTTTCGCGTTAATCAAGAGACCCAGTACTTC
TRBD1,-,16,TRBJ2-1,TRBV28,CASSFPPGGAVNEQFF,TGTGCCAGCAGTTTTCCCCCAGGGGGCGCGGTTAATGAGCAGTTCTTC
TRBD1,-,15,TRBJ2-3,TRBV27,CASSGQGVGADTQYF,TGTGCCAGCTCCGGACAGGGGGTTGGCGCAGATACGCAGTATTTT
-,-,15,TRBJ1-1,TRBV19,CASIGAGGFSSEAFF,TGTGCCAGTATCGGCGCGGGGGGGTTTTCCTCTGAAGCTTTCTTT
-,-,14,TRBJ1-5,TRBV10-2,CASSEYGGNQPQHF,TGCGCCAGCAGTGAGTATGGCGGTAATCAGCCCCAGCATTTT
-,-,14,TRBJ1-2,TRBV2,CASSEMRSNYGYTF,TGTGCCAGCAGTGAAATGCGGTCCAACTATGGCTACACCTTC
-,-,14,TRBJ1-2,TRBV7-2,CASSFGGLGYGYTF,TGTGCCAGCAGCTTCGGCGGGCTCGGCTATGGCTACACCTTC
-,-,11,TRBJ2-5,TRBV5-1,CASSFEETQYF,TGCGCCAGCAGCTTTGAAGAGACCCAGTACTTC
-,-,16,TRBJ2-2,TRBV15,CATSRGVGQNTGELFF,TGTGCCACCAGCAGAGGGGTGGGACAGAACACCGGGGAGCTGTTTTTT
TRBD1,-,16,TRBJ2-7,TRBV14,CASSLFRDSRIHEQYF,TGTGCCAGCAGCCTTTTCCGGGACAGCCGTATCCACGAGCAGTACTTC